This T cell receptor (beta chain) was found in a study of blood T cell repertoires in COVID-19 (dated by TCRdb to about 2020). Concerning the study at large: Samples from collaborators originated in the United States, Italy and Spain and spanned both the acute and convalescent phases of COVID-19. Samples came from the ongoing ImmuneRACE study (first 160 participants) plus 1,254 subjects from 6 global collaborators. A de-identified subject ID, COVID-19 status, age in years and sex were almost always included in the sample metadata. HLA class I and class II types, where available, came from metadata supplied by the sample provider rather than from assay-based typing. The repertoires were released in a freely available public database intended as a resource for research on the immune response to SARS-CoV-2. The material from the prospective study consisted of cDNA or gDNA derived from T cells, B-cell-depleted T cells, or PBMCs. Subjects who had been exposed to COVID-19, were actively infected with it, or had recovered from it provided the deeply sampled blood TCRbeta repertoires that made up the dataset.

The research as a whole found: The quantity of clinical and demographic metadata differed by source and by participant and was supplied without curation.

Samples from volunteer blood donors who had recovered from COVID-19 were contributed by a second Seattle source. Each collaborating institution followed its own protocols to collect whole blood in K2EDTA tubes. For TCRbeta analysis, collaborators shipped samples as frozen whole blood, isolated PBMCs, or DNA extracted from either of those sample types. CDR1 LNHDA and CDR2 SQIVND were looked up in the germline V gene (reference sequence). The germline V end is reduced by 7 bases and the J end by 5 bases; junction bases left unmatched: 11. Inclusive of the bounding cysteine and phenylalanine, the CDR3 is 16 residues long. Only the CDR3 portion is preserved as DNA: 48 bases, with reading frame beginning at the first base. About this clone itself: Its antigen has not been determined. Within one base of it there is no much larger clone, and no base qualities were kept.

TCRbeta CDR3 regions were amplified from genomic DNA by means of the immunoSEQ Assay, a bias-controlled multiplex PCR. The original methods were these. Within the assay, amplification of reference gene primers was used to estimate how many nucleated cells each sample contained. To quantify the absolute abundance of each unique TCRbeta CDR3 rearrangement, sequence reads were collapsed and filtered. For each sample, productive Simpson clonality was calculated as the square root of Simpson's diversity index over productive rearrangements. Held by TCRdb, this immuneACCESS table contains in-frame sequences only and omits some clones. Under half of the omission traces to an unresolved V gene where checked; the cause of the rest is unknown. The V and J calls and the clone size are those of that table, but D and trimming were determined from the DNA. For this sample there are 250,000 to 300,000 clones; roughly 80% appear just once. The ten largest make up less than 6% of the sample.

The sample taken for sequencing was peripheral blood. This clonotype was sampled from a man between 60 and 75 years old who had recovered from COVID-19. Recombination joined TRBV19 with TRBJ2-1; 10 bases in between match TRBD1. This receptor has the CDR3 CASTPYGTGDDNEQFF. Here is the DNA: TGTGCCAGTACCCCGTATGGGACAGGGGATGACAATGAGCAGTTCTTC.